This TCR beta chain was profiled in a study of blood T cell repertoires in COVID-19. Study overall: Italy, Spain and the United States were the sources of the convalescent and acute COVID-19 samples. PBMCs, B-cell-depleted T cells, or T cells provided the cDNA or gDNA that made up the material.

This clone is a singleton in its sample. V dropped 1 base and J dropped 10; count of bases not matched to a gene: 21. This CDR3 comprises 19 residues. Germline values: CDR1 LGHDT, CDR2 YNNKEL (reference sequence). How the authors handled the data: Nucleated cell number was recorded as an estimate derived from reference gene primer amplification. TCRdb's copy holds only in-frame clones and misses some; the assay was immunoSEQ multiplex PCR. The DNA was the basis for D and trimming; V, J and clone size are from that table. The sample consists of 200,000 to 300,000 clones, around 87% of them appearing once.

The sequenced sample was peripheral blood. The J gene is TRBJ1-4, the V gene TRBV3-1 (or the pseudogene TRBV3-2), with 7 bases matching TRBD1. This TCR derives from a woman in her 50s with acute or convalescent COVID-19. CDR3 sequence: CASSQGPFKGARGAGKLFF. The DNA of the CDR3 is TGTGCCAGCAGCCAAGGGCCCTTTAAGGGGGCGAGGGGGGCTGGAAAACTGTTTTTT.